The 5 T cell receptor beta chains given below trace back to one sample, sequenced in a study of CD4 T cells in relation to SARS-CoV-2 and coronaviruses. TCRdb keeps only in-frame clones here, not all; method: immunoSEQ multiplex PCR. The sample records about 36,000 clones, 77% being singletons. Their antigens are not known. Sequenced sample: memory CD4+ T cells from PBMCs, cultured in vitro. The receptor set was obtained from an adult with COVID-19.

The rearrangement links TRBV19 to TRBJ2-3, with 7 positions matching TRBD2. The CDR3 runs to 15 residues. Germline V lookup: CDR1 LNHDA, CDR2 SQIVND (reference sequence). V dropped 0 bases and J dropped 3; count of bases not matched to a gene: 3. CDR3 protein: CASSIDLRETDTQYF. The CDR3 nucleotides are TGTGCCAGTAGTATAGATTTGCGGGAGACAGATACGCAGTATTTT.

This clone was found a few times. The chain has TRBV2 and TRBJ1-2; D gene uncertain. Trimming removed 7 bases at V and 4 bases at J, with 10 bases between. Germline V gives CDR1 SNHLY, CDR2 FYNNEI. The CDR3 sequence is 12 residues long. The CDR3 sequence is CASTELGYGYTF. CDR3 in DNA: TGTGCCAGCACAGAACTCGGCTATGGCTACACCTTC.

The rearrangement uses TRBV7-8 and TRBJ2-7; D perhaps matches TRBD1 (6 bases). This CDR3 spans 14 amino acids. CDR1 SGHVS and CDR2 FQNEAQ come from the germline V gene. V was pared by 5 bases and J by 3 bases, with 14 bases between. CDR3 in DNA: TGTGCCAGCAGCCGCTACAGGGTTAACTACGAGCAGTACTTC. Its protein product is CASSRYRVNYEQYF. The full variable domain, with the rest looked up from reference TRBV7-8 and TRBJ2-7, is GAGVSQSPRYKVAKRGQDVALRCDPISGHVSLFWYQQALGQGPEFLTYFQNEAQLDKSGLPSDRFFAERPEGSVSTLKIQRTQQEDSAVYLCASSRYRVNYEQYFGPGTRLTVT.

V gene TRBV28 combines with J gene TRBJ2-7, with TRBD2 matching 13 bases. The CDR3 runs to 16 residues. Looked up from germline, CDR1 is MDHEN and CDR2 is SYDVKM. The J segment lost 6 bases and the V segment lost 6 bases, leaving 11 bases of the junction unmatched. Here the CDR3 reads CASRHSTSGRHREQYF. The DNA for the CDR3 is TGTGCCAGCAGACACTCGACTAGCGGGAGGCACCGCGAGCAGTACTTC.

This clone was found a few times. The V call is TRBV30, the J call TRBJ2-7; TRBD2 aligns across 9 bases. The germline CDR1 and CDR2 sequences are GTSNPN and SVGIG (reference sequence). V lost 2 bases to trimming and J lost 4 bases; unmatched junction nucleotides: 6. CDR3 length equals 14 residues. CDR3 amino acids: CAWSPATSGYEQYF. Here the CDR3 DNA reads TGTGCCTGGAGTCCGGCGACTAGCGGTTACGAGCAGTACTTC.